This T cell receptor beta chain stems from a study of blood T cell repertoires in COVID-19. Study-level background: Researchers got acute and convalescent COVID-19 samples from the United States, Italy and Spain.

This clone occurred once. Libraries were prepared by immunoSEQ multiplex PCR; TCRdb keeps only in-frame clonotypes and omits some of them. Of 250,000 to 300,000 clones in the sample, approximately 82% were seen once. The CDR3 runs 20 residues. Germline values: CDR1 SGHTA, CDR2 FQGTGA. The V segment lost 0 bases and the J segment 7 bases; nucleotides outside the gene matches: 18. The sequenced sample was PBMCs or T cells enriched from blood (not recorded which). This TCR came from a man aged 35-49 years who had been exposed to COVID-19. The J gene is TRBJ2-1, the V gene TRBV7-3; TRBD2 agrees at 10 bases. The CDR3 reads CASSLTIWTSGEIGGNEQFF. CDR3 bases: TGTGCCAGCAGCTTAACTATCTGGACTAGCGGAGAAATTGGGGGGAATGAGCAGTTCTTC.